This T cell receptor (beta chain) came from a study of CD8 T cells in Susac syndrome. Regarding the study as a whole: TCR sequencing and HLA analysis covered a relatively small number of individuals.

About this clonotype: No antigen is known for it.

With random hexamers, roughly 0.5 to 1 ug RNA was reverse transcribed. Across 54 Vbeta and 13 Jbeta, TCR beta CDR3 was amplified with immunoSEQ multiplex PCR. A single record per CDR3 protein comes from TCRdb applying MiXCR to the immunoSEQ multiplex PCR reads. The data contain more than 150,000 distinct CDR3 sequences, just over 90% of them singletons. The T cells that were sequenced for TCR beta were CD8+ and CD4+ cells from blood. Negative isolation was used for CD8+ and CD4+ T cells, and FACS enrichment was applied to TEMRA cells. The sequenced sample consisted of CD4+ T cells from PBMCs. The sequence was obtained from a human donor in good health.

CDR3 nucleotides: TGTGCCACCAGCAGAGTGCTGGGGAACACCGGGGAGCTGTTTTTT. Protein sequence: CATSRVLGNTGELFF. V and J are TRBV15 and TRBJ2-2, with D unclear. Looked up from germline, CDR1 is LNHNV and CDR2 is YYDKDF (reference sequence). The V and J ends lost 1 base and 1 base respectively, with 7 bases between them. CDR3 length: 15 residues.